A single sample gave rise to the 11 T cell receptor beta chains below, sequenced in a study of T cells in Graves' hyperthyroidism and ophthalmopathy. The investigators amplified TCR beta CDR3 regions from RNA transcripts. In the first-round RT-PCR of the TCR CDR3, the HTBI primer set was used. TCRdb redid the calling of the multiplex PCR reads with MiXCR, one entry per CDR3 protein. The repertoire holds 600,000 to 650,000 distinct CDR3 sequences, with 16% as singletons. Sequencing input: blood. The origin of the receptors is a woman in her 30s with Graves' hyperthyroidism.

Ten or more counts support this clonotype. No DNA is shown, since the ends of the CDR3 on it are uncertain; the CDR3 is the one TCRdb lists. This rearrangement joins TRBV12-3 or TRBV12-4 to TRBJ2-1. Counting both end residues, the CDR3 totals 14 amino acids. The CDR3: CASSSSSSYNEQFF.

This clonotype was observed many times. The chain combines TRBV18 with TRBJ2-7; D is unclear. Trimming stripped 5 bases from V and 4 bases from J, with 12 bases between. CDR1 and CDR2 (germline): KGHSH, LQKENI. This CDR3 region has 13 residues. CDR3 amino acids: CASSSNPVYEQYF. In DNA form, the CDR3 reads TGTGCCAGCTCATCGAACCCGGTTTACGAGCAGTACTTC.

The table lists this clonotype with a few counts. The CDR3 loop is CSVAGAGSGANVLTF. The CDR3 nucleotides are TGCAGCGTTGCTGGGGCGGGCTCTGGGGCCAACGTCCTGACTTTC. The chain recombines TRBV29-1 with TRBJ2-6; tentatively, D is TRBD1 or TRBD2 (5 bases each). The germline V gene has CDR1 SQVTM and CDR2 ANQGSEA. The CDR3 spans 15 residues. Trimming stripped 4 bases from V and 0 bases from J, with 10 bases between.

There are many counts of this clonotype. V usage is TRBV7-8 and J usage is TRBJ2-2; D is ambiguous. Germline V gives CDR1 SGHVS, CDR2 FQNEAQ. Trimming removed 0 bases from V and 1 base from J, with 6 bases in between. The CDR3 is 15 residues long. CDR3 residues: CASSLAGMNTGELFF. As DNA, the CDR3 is TGTGCCAGCAGCTTAGCAGGCATGAACACCGGGGAGCTGTTTTTT.

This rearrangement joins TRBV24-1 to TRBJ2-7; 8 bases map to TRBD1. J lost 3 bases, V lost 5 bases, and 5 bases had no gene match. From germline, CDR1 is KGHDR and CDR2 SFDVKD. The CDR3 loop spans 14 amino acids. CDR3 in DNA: TGTGCCACCAGTGCAGGGGGCGAGGACTACGAGCAGTACTTC. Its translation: CATSAGGEDYEQYF.

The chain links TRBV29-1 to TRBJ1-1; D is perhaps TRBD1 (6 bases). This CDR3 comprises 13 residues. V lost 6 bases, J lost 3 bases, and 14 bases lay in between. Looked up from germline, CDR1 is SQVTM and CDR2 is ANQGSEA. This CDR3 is CSVLRGGDTEAFF. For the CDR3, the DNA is TGCAGCGTGTTGAGGGGGGGGGACACTGAAGCTTTCTTT.

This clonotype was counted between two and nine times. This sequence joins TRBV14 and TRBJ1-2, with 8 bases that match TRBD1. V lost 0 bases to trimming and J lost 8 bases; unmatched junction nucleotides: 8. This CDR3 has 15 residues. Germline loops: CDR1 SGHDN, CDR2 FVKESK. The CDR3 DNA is TGTGCCAGCAGCCAAGATAATAAGGACAGGGACGGCTACACCTTC. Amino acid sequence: CASSQDNKDRDGYTF.

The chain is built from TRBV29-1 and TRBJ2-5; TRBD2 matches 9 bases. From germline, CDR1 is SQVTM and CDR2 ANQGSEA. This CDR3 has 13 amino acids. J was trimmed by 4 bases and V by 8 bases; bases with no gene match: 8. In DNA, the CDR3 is TGCAGCCTCACAGCGGGAGGCTCAGAGACCCAGTACTTC. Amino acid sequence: CSLTAGGSETQYF.

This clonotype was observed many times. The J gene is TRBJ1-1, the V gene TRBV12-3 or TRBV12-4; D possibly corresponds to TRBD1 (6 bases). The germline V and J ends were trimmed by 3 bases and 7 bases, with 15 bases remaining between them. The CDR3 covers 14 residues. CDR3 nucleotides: TGTGCCAGCAGTTTCGATACAGGGATTTTTGAAGCTTTCTTT. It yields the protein CASSFDTGIFEAFF.

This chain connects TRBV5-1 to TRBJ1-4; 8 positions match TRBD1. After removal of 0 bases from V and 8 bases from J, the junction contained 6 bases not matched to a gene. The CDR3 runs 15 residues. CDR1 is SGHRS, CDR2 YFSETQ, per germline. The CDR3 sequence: CASSLEGTGGEKLFF. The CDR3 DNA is TGCGCCAGCAGCTTGGAAGGGACAGGAGGCGAAAAACTGTTTTTT. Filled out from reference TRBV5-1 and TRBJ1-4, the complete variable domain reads KAGVTQTPRYLIKTRGQQVTLSCSPISGHRSVSWYQQTPGQGLQFLFEYFSETQRNKGNFPGRFSGRQFSNSRSEMNVSTLELGDSALYLCASSLEGTGGEKLFFGSGTQLSVL.

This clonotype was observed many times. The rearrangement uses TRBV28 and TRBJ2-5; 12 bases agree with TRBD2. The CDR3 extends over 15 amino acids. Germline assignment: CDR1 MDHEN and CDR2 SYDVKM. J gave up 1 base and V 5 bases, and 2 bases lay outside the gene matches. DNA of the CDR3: TGTGCCAGCAGTGCTAGCGGGAGGGCCCAAGAGACCCAGTACTTC. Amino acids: CASSASGRAQETQYF. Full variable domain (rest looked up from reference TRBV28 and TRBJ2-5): DVKVTQSSRYLVKRTGEKVFLECVQDMDHENMFWYRQDPGLGLRLIYFSYDVKMKEKGDIPEGYSVSREKKERFSLILESASTNQTSMYLCASSASGRAQETQYFGPGTRLLVL.